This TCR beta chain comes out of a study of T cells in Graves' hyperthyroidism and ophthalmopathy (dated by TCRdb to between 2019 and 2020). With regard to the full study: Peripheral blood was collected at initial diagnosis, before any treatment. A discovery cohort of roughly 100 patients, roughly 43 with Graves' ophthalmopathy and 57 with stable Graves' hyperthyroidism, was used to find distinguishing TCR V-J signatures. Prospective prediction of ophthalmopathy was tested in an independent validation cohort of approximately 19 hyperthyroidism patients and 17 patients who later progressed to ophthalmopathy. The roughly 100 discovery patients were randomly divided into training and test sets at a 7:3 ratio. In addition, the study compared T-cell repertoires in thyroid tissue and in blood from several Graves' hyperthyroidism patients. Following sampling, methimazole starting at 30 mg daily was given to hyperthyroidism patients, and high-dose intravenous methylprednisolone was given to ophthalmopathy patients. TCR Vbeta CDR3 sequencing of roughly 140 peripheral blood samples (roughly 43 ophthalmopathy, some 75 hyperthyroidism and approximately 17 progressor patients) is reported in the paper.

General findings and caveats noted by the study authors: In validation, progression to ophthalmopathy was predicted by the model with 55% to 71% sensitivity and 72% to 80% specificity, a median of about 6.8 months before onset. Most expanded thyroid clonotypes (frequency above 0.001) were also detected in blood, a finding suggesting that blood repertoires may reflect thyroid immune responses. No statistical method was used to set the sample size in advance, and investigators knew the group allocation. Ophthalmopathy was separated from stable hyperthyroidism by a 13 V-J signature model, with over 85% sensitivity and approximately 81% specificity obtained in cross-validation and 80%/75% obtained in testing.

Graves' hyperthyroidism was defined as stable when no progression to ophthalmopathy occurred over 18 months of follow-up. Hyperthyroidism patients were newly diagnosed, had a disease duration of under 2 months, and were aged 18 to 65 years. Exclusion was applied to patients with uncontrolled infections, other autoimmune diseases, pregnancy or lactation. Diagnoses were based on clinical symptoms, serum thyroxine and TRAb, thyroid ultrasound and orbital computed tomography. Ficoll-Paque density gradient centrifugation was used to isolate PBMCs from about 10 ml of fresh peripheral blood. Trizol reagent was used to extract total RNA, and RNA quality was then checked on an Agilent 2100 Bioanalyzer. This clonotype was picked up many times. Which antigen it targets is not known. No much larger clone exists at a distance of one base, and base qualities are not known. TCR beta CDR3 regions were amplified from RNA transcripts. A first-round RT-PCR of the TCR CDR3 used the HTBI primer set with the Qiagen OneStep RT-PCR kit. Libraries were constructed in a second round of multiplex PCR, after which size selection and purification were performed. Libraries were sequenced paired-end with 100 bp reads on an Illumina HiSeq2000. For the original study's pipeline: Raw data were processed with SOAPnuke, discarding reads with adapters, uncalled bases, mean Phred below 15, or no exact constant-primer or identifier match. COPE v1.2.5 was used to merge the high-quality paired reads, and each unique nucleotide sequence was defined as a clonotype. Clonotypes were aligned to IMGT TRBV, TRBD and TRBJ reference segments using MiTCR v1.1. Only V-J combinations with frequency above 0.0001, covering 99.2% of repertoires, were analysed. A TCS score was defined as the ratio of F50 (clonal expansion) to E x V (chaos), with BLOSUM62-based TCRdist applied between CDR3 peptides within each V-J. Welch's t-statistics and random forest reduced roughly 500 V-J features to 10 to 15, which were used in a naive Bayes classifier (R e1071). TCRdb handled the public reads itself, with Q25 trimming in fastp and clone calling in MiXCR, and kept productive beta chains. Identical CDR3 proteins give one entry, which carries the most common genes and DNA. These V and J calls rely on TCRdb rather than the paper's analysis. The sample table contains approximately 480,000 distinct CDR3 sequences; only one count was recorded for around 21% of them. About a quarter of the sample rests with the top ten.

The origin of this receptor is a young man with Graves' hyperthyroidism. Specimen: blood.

The CDR3 protein is CATSDSRTGNYGYTF. Read as DNA, the sequence is TGTGCCACCAGTGATTCCAGGACAGGCAACTATGGCTACACCTTC. The chain uses TRBV24-1 and TRBJ1-2, with 7 junctional bases fitting TRBD1. From a lookup of the germline V gene, CDR1 and CDR2 are KGHDR and SFDVKD. The CDR3 sequence holds 15 residues, the cysteine and phenylalanine included. Only the CDR3 DNA is retained, 45 bases long and in frame from the first base. Compared with germline, V lacks 2 bases and J lacks 2 bases; bases without a gene match: 4.